This is a list of T cell receptor beta chains from one sample in a study of cytomegalovirus exposure and HLA in healthy donors. Produced via immunoSEQ multiplex PCR; TCRdb's table is partial and in-frame only. Seen in this sample are about 110,000 clones; the ten most common clones hold 6.5% to 7%. The sequenced material came from PBMCs. The receptor set was obtained from a man aged 35-49 years in good health and CMV-seropositive. Both conserved end residues are part of each CDR3. D genes are given only for firm matches.

D | length | J | V | DNA | CDR3
NA | 13 | TRBJ1-1 | TRBV7-2 | TGTGCCAGCAGCTCGGTAACGAACACTGAAGCTTTCTTT | CASSSVTNTEAFF
NA | 13 | TRBJ2-5 | TRBV10-3 | TGTGCCATCAGTATCCGGGAGTTAGAGACCCAGTACTTC | CAISIRELETQYF
NA | 14 | TRBJ1-1 | TRBV5-1 | TGCGCCAGCAGCCAAAAGGGGTTTGGGACTGAAGCTTTCTTT | CASSQKGFGTEAFF
NA | 13 | TRBJ2-7 | TRBV10-2 | TGCGCCACCACCCATGGCAGTTACTACGAGCAGTACTTC | CATTHGSYYEQYF
NA | 15 | TRBJ1-1 | TRBV2 | TGTGCCAGCAGGCCACGGGAGGGCGCACTCACTGAAGCTTTCTTT | CASRPREGALTEAFF
TRBD2 | 18 | TRBJ2-3 | TRBV28 | TGTGCCAGCGCTTTGGGGCTAGCGGGAGGGTTCGGGACAGATACGCAGTATTTT | CASALGLAGGFGTDTQYF
TRBD1 | 14 | TRBJ2-5 | TRBV10-3 | TGTGCCATCAGTGAGAGGGACAGCCAAGAGACCCAGTACTTC | CAISERDSQETQYF
NA | 11 | TRBJ1-5 | TRBV28 | TGTGCCAGCAGTCTAGGTCAGCCCCAGCATTTT | CASSLGQPQHF
NA | 12 | TRBJ1-2 | TRBV27 | TGTGCCAGCAGCCCGGACACGCGTGGCTACACCTTC | CASSPDTRGYTF
TRBD2 | 14 | TRBJ2-1 | TRBV5-1 | TGCGCCAGCAGCTTGGAGGTAGCGGGCAATGAGCAGTTCTTC | CASSLEVAGNEQFF
NA | 14 | TRBJ2-2 | TRBV5-1 | TGCGCCAGCAGCTCCAACGGGGTTTCCGGGGAGCTGTTTTTT | CASSSNGVSGELFF